This T cell receptor (beta chain) was observed in a study of blood T cell repertoires in COVID-19. Across the whole study: PBMCs, B-cell-depleted T cells, or T cells provided the cDNA or gDNA that made up the material.

The CDR3 runs to 15 residues. The V gene end was trimmed by 0 bases and the J gene end by 4 bases; junction bases not matched to a gene: 3. CDR1 and CDR2 from the germline V gene are GTSNPN and SVGIG (reference sequence). Assay: immunoSEQ multiplex PCR; the TCRdb copy retains only in-frame clones and omits some. The sample holds about 74,000 clones, about 86% seen once. This TCR was sampled from a woman older than 75 with active or convalescent COVID-19. The specimen was peripheral blood. This chain connects TRBV30 to TRBJ2-3, with 11 bases aligning to TRBD2. The CDR3 region has the DNA TGTGCCTGGAGTGTAATAGCGGGAGGGGCAGATACGCAGTATTTT. Translating gives CAWSVIAGGADTQYF.